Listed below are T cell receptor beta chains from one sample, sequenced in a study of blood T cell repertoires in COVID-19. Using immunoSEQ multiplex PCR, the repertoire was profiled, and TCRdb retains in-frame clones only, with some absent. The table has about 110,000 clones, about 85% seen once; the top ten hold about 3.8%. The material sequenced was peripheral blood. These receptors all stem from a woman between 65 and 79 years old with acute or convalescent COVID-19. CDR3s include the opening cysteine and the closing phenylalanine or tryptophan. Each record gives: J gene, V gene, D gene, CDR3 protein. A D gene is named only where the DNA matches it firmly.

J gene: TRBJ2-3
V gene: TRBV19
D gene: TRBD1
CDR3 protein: CASSLRGTEVDTQYF

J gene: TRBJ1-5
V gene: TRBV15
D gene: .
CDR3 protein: CATSRSYRAKGSNQPQHF

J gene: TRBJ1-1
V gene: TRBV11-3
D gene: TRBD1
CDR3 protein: CASAQGAQGAAFF

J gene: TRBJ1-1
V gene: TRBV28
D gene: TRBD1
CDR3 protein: CASSLDRVSTEAFF

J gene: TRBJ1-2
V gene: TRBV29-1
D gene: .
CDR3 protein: CSVARGNYGYTF

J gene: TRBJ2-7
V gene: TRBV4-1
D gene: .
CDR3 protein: CASSQGSNFADSYEQYF

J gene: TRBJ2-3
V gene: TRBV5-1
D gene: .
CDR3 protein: CASSLGGSGSSSTDTQYF

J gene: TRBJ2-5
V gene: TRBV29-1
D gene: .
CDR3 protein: CSVEVVFSGETQYF

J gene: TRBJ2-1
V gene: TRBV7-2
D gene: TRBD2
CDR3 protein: CASRFTSGVHNEQFF

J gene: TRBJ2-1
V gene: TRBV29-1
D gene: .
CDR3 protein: CSVKEIQGYSYNEQFF

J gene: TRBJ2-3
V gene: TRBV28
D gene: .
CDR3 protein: CASTLVKDSNIDTQYF

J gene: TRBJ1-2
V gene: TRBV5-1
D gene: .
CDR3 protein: CASSWDTRYGYTF

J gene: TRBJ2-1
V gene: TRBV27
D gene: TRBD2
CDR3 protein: CASSKYPGLAGNNEQFF

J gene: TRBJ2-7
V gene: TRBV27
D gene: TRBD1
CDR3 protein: CASSFRGSYEQYF

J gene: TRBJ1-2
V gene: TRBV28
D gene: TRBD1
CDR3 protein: CASSTGTGLRYGYTF

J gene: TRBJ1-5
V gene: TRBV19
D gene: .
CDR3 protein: CASSISPRVSNQPQHF

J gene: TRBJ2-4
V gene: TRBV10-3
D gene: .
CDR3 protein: CAISETGLARNIQYF

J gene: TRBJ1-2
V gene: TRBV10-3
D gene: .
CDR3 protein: CAIRSGGEDYGYTF

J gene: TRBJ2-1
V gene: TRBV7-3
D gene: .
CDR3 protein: CASSLLGPTGDEQFF

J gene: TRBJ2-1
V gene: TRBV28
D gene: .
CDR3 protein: CASSRKRSEQFF

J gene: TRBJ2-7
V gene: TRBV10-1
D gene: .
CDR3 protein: CASSGSNSNEQYF

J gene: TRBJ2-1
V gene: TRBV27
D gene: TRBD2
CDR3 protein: CASSRPGLADNEQFF

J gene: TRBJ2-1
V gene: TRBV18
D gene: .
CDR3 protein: CASSREVSYNEQFF

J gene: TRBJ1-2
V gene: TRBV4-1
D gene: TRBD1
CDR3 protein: CASSQIRDSEYGYTF